Below are 27 T cell receptor beta chains sequenced from a single sample in a study of cytomegalovirus exposure and HLA in healthy donors (dated by TCRdb to about 2017). The library was prepared using the immunoSEQ multiplex PCR assay. For the multiplex PCR, a mixture combining 60 forward primers for TCR Vbeta segments and 13 reverse primers for TCR Jbeta segments was used. Drawn from immuneACCESS, this table holds only the in-frame rearrangements with V and J called that TCRdb kept. Clones are partly lost; checked studies trace under half to an unresolved V gene and leave the rest unexplained. This sample is represented by 120,000 to 150,000 clones; 75% to 80% of them were singletons. The top ten clonotypes cover roughly 3.1% of the sample. The source material was PBMCs. These receptors originate from a man aged 40-49 years in good health and CMV-seropositive.

The chain joins TRBV11-2 to TRBJ2-7; 8 positions agree with TRBD1. From germline, CDR1 is SGHAT and CDR2 FQNNGV. CDR3 length: 15 amino acids. V lost 5 bases to trimming and J lost 7 bases; unmatched junction nucleotides: 13. DNA for the CDR3: TGTGCCAGCAGCCGTCTATGGGGACAGGTGGTTGAGCAGTACTTC. Protein product: CASSRLWGQVVEQYF.

The V gene is TRBV7-9, the J gene TRBJ2-6; a possible D gene is TRBD1 (6 bases). Germline CDR1 is SEHNR and CDR2 is FQNEAQ (reference sequence). The CDR3 runs to 12 residues. The V end lost 2 bases, the J end lost 18 bases, and 14 bases lay between the germline ends. In nucleotides, the CDR3 is TGTGCCAGCAGCTTAACAGGGCCAGCTCAGACTTTC. Translating it yields CASSLTGPAQTF.

On this clone itself: At one boundary the junction diverges from the germline segment, which might be a read error. This chain joins TRBV7-9 and TRBJ2-1; 8 nucleotides match TRBD1. The CDR3 is 16 amino acids. The V gene's germline CDR1 is SEHNR and CDR2 FQNEAQ (reference sequence). In DNA, the CDR3 is TGTTCCAGCAGCCGTAGGGGGGACAGGAGCTACAATGAGCAGTTCTTC. It is translated as CSSSRRGDRSYNEQFF.

DNA for the CDR3: TGTGCCAGCAGCCGGTGGGGGGTCACGCAGTATTTT. Translated, it gives CASSRWGVTQYF. The V and J genes are TRBV7-2 and TRBJ2-3; maybe TRBD2 (6 bases). Germline loops: CDR1 SGHTA, CDR2 FQGNSA. The CDR3 runs to 12 residues. Trimming took off 5 bases at V and 9 bases at J, with 12 bases between the two ends.

This clone was observed a single time. The rearrangement links TRBV5-5 to TRBJ1-1, with 8 bases that match TRBD1. V was clipped by 4 bases and J by 6 bases; unmatched bases: 8. The CDR3 consists of 14 residues. CDR1 is SGHKS and CDR2 is YYEKEE in the germline V gene (reference sequence). The CDR3 here is CASSRTGGRAEAFF. Written as DNA, the CDR3 is TGTGCCAGCAGCCGCACAGGGGGTAGAGCTGAAGCTTTCTTT.

As concerns this clone: The sample holds other DNA sequences that translate to the same CDR3. The chain is built from TRBV18 and TRBJ2-2, with TRBD2 as a possible D gene (5 bases). V shed 1 base and J shed 6 bases, with 6 bases lying between them. Germline CDR1 is KGHSH and CDR2 is LQKENI. This CDR3 comprises 13 residues. The CDR3 is CASSPRESGELFF. CDR3 in DNA: TGTGCCAGCTCACCACGGGAGTCCGGGGAGCTGTTTTTT.

The chain joins TRBV2 to TRBJ1-2; D possibly corresponds to TRBD1 (5 bases). Looked up from germline, CDR1 is SNHLY and CDR2 is FYNNEI. The CDR3 spans 13 residues. Trimming shortened V by 8 bases and J by 5 bases, and 15 bases separated the two germline ends. The CDR3 DNA sequence: TGTGCCAGCGCCGTCGGGGGGAAATATGGCTACACCTTC. It is translated as CASAVGGKYGYTF.

This clone occurred a few times. V and J are TRBV6-5 and TRBJ2-1; no reliable D call. Trimming took off 6 bases at V and 7 bases at J, with 13 bases between the two ends. Germline V gene data show CDR1 as MNHEY and CDR2 as SVGAGI. The CDR3 is made up of 13 amino acids. The CDR3 spells CASRETGVNEQFF. The CDR3 DNA reads TGTGCCAGCAGGGAAACGGGTGTAAATGAGCAGTTCTTC.

The chain uses TRBV30 and TRBJ1-3, with TRBD1 as a possible D gene (6 bases). The V end lost 3 bases, the J end lost 4 bases, and 16 bases lay between the germline ends. Looked up from germline, CDR1 is GTSNPN and CDR2 is SVGIG (reference sequence). This CDR3 has 15 residues. The CDR3 DNA follows: TGTGCCTGGAGCTCAACAGGGATCGGCGGAAACACCATATATTTT. Its translation is CAWSSTGIGGNTIYF.

The V gene is TRBV28, the J gene TRBJ2-4, with 9 bases identical to TRBD1. This CDR3 has 15 residues. The V segment lost 6 bases and the J segment 1 base; nucleotides outside the gene matches: 4. The germline gives CDR1 MDHEN, CDR2 SYDVKM. The CDR3 reads CASRQGARAKNIQYF. DNA of the CDR3: TGTGCCAGCAGACAGGGGGCGAGGGCCAAAAACATTCAGTACTTC.

The rearrangement links TRBV4-2 to TRBJ1-2, with TRBD1 matching 7 bases. V was pared by 3 bases and J by 7 bases, with 8 bases of the junction left unmatched. Germline CDR1 is LGHNA and CDR2 is YNFKEQ. The CDR3 sequence is 14 residues long. The CDR3 coding sequence is TGTGCCAGCAGCCAGGAGGGGGCAGGGATTGGCTACACCTTC. Translated: CASSQEGAGIGYTF.

The J gene is TRBJ1-5, the V gene TRBV5-1, with 8 bases identical to TRBD1. Losses at the gene ends were 3 bases for V and 7 bases for J; bases not matched to a gene: 6. This CDR3 contains 14 residues. CDR1 SGHRS and CDR2 YFSETQ come from the germline V gene. The CDR3 region is CASSSGTGEQPQHF. CDR3 sequence (DNA): TGCGCCAGCAGCTCCGGGACAGGAGAACAGCCCCAGCATTTT.

The genes are TRBV15 and TRBJ2-7; possibly TRBD1 for D (5 bases). The CDR3 loop spans 14 amino acids. Trimming shortened V by 0 bases and J by 4 bases, and 10 bases separated the two germline ends. The V gene's germline CDR1 is LNHNV and CDR2 YYDKDF (reference sequence). As DNA, the CDR3 is TGTGCCACCAGCAGAGATAGGGGTGGGTACGAGCAGTACTTC. The encoded protein is CATSRDRGGYEQYF.

This chain uses TRBV28 with TRBJ1-2; TRBD1 agrees at 9 bases. Germline CDR1 and CDR2: MDHEN and SYDVKM. V dropped 5 bases and J dropped 0; count of bases not matched to a gene: 7. The CDR3 runs to 16 residues. CDR3 amino acids: CASSPRGQGTNYGYTF. DNA of the CDR3: TGTGCCAGCAGTCCTCGCGGACAGGGGACTAACTATGGCTACACCTTC.

This chain connects TRBV6-5 to TRBJ2-2, with 10 bases that match TRBD1. Losses at the gene ends were 5 bases for V and 3 bases for J; bases not matched to a gene: 3. The CDR3 covers 15 residues. Germline loops: CDR1 MNHEY, CDR2 SVGAGI. The CDR3: CASSRQGADTGELFF. In nucleotides, the CDR3 is TGTGCCAGCAGTCGACAGGGGGCGGACACCGGGGAGCTGTTTTTT.

This clone has a handful of counts. The chain uses TRBV29-1 and TRBJ2-7; 8 nucleotides match TRBD1. The CDR3 covers 13 residues. V lost 7 bases to trimming and J lost 3 bases; unmatched junction nucleotides: 8. CDR1 and CDR2 from the germline V gene are SQVTM and ANQGSEA. The CDR3 nucleotides read TGCAGCGCTGCAGGGGGCGCAGTCTACGAGCAGTACTTC. This sequence encodes CSAAGGAVYEQYF.

A single count supports this clone. CDR3 sequence (DNA): TGTGCCAGCTCACGGTCGCTCGGACAGGGCAACTACGAGCAGTACTTC. Protein product: CASSRSLGQGNYEQYF. The V and J genes are TRBV18 and TRBJ2-7, with TRBD1 identical over 8 bases. The CDR3 is 16 amino acids. J gave up 3 bases and V 4 bases, and 11 bases lay outside the gene matches. Germline V gives CDR1 KGHSH, CDR2 LQKENI.

The chain joins TRBV2 to TRBJ2-7, with D maybe TRBD2 (6 bases). CDR3 length: 15 residues. In germline, CDR1 is SNHLY, CDR2 FYNNEI. V lost 2 bases, J lost 3 bases, and 14 bases lay in between. The CDR3 DNA reads TGTGCCAGCAGTGAAAGAGAGGAGGGAATCTACGAGCAGTACTTC. It yields the protein CASSEREEGIYEQYF.

J is TRBJ1-1 and V is TRBV5-1, with D perhaps TRBD1 (6 bases). Trimming removed 3 bases at V and 8 bases at J, with 17 bases between. Germline loops: CDR1 SGHRS, CDR2 YFSETQ. The CDR3 has 14 residues. As DNA, the CDR3 is TGCGCCAGCAGCTCGATCCCAGGACAGAGCGAAGCTTTCTTT. This translates into CASSSIPGQSEAFF.

V gene TRBV27 combines with J gene TRBJ2-2; D uncertain. Germline V CDR1 and CDR2: MNHEY, SMNVEV (reference sequence). V gave up 3 bases and J gave up 6 bases, with 14 bases separating them. The CDR3 length is 15 residues. CDR3 region: CASSFRAIASGELFF. The CDR3 DNA reads as TGTGCCAGCAGTTTTAGAGCTATAGCCTCCGGGGAGCTGTTTTTT.

The V gene is TRBV30, the J gene TRBJ1-2, with D perhaps TRBD1 (5 bases). Germline V gives CDR1 GTSNPN, CDR2 SVGIG (reference sequence). The CDR3 extends over 10 amino acids. The V end lost 5 bases, the J end lost 14 bases, and 15 bases lay between the germline ends. CDR3 sequence reads: CAWGLGGSTF. The CDR3 region has the DNA TGTGCCTGGGGTTTGGGGGGTAGTACCTTC. Full variable domain (outside the CDR3, taken from reference TRBV30 and TRBJ1-2): SQTIHQWPATLVQPVGSPLSLECTVEGTSNPNLYWYRQAAGRGLQLLFYSVGIGQISSEVPQNLSASRPQDRQFILSSKKLLLSDSGFYLCAWGLGGSTFGSGTRLTVV.

V and J are TRBV11-1 and TRBJ2-2, with 12 bases aligning to TRBD2. The CDR3 sequence is 15 residues long. The germline V gene has CDR1 SGHAT and CDR2 FQDESV (reference sequence). The trim removed 6 bases at V and 5 bases at J, leaving 4 bases unmatched. In DNA, the CDR3 is TGTGCCAGCAGTCGACTAGCGGGAGAGACCGGGGAGCTGTTTTTT. It is translated as CASSRLAGETGELFF.

This clone was seen only a few times. The chain carries TRBV5-1 and TRBJ2-2, with a tentative D call TRBD1 (6 bases). The CDR3 has 16 amino acids. Germline assignment: CDR1 SGHRS and CDR2 YFSETQ. Trimming pared 3 bases from V and 0 bases from J, leaving 12 bases between. The CDR3 bases are TGCGCCAGCAGCTCAGGACAGAGCGCGAACACCGGGGAGCTGTTTTTT. Protein: CASSSGQSANTGELFF.

This chain joins TRBV4-1 and TRBJ1-5; D might be TRBD1 (5 bases). This CDR3 region has 15 residues. Trimming removed 4 bases from V and 8 bases from J, with 18 bases in between. CDR1 and CDR2 (germline): MGHRA, YSYEKL. The CDR3 DNA sequence: TGCGCCAGCAGCCGGACGTTGGGGCAGGGTGAGCCCCAGCATTTT. Protein product: CASSRTLGQGEPQHF.

The rearrangement links TRBV30 to TRBJ2-5; weak D call: TRBD2 (5 bases). CDR3 length: 14 residues. V was pared by 0 bases and J by 3 bases, with 11 bases between. Germline lookup yields CDR1 GTSNPN and CDR2 SVGIG (reference sequence). The CDR3 DNA is TGTGCCTGGAGTGTCCCAGGACTGGAAGAGACCCAGTACTTC. Its protein is CAWSVPGLEETQYF.

The chain joins TRBV6-5 to TRBJ1-4; D is possibly TRBD1 (6 bases). Germline loops: CDR1 MNHEY, CDR2 SVGAGI. The CDR3 is 16 residues long. With 0 bases removed from V and 8 bases from J, the gap between germline ends came to 16 bases. The chain's CDR3 is CASSYSGTRQREKLFF. CDR3 bases: TGTGCCAGCAGTTACTCGGGGACAAGACAGAGGGAAAAACTGTTTTTT.

By share of the sample, this clone is medium-sized. The V gene is TRBV4-3, the J gene TRBJ1-2; D uncertain. V was shortened by 1 base and J by 6 bases, with 15 bases between the two germline ends. This CDR3 comprises 15 residues. Germline V gene lookup returns CDR1 LGHNA and CDR2 YSLEER. CDR3: CASSQGGGTSDGYTF. Written as DNA, the CDR3 is TGCGCCAGCAGCCAAGGCGGAGGCACCTCGGATGGCTACACCTTC.